These 25 T cell receptor beta chains were all obtained from the same sample, sequenced in a study of T-cell memory formation after mild COVID-19. Via MiXCR, TCRdb re-called the 5' RACE reads, giving one row per CDR3 protein. The table includes more than 350,000 distinct CDR3 sequences, 15% to 20% detected once. Sequencing used PBMCs or a T cell subset sorted from them (not recorded which). These receptors all come from a man younger than 30 who had mild COVID-19 (a few samples of this study predate the infection). Cell type and time point are not known.

The table lists this clonotype with a few counts. The chain combines TRBV20-1 with TRBJ2-7; D may be TRBD1 (6 bases). Germline CDR1 DFQATT, CDR2 SNEGSKA (reference sequence). V lost 3 bases, J lost 2 bases, and 11 bases lay in between. The CDR3 is made up of 13 amino acids. The CDR3 protein is CSASLQGTYEQYF. The CDR3 DNA reads as TGCAGTGCTAGCCTTCAGGGGACCTACGAGCAGTACTTC.

There are a few counts of this clonotype. This chain links TRBV7-2 with TRBJ2-3, with D possibly matching TRBD2 (7 bases). Germline V CDR1 and CDR2: SGHTA, FQGNSA. Trimming stripped 4 bases from V and 4 bases from J, with 15 bases between. This CDR3 spans 15 amino acids. The CDR3 region has the DNA TGTGCCAGCAGCTCGGCACGGGGGGCCCCAGATACGCAGTATTTT. This encodes CASSSARGAPDTQYF.

The table lists this clonotype with a count of one. A much larger clone lies one base from this, so it may be a read error. The V and J genes are TRBV7-8 and TRBJ2-2, with 8 bases fitting TRBD2. This CDR3 is 17 amino acids long. The germline V gene encodes CDR1 SGHVS and CDR2 FQNEAQ. The DNA of the CDR3 is TGTGCCTGCAGCCTCTTGGGCACGGGGGGGCCCAGCGGGGAGCTGTTTTTT. It specifies CACSLLGTGGPSGELFF.

The chain recombines TRBV11-2 with TRBJ2-7; 10 nucleotides agree with TRBD2. This CDR3 comprises 15 residues. The J segment lost 0 bases and the V segment lost 4 bases, leaving 3 bases of the junction unmatched. The germline CDR1 and CDR2 sequences are SGHAT and FQNNGV. The chain's CDR3 is CASSSSGGYSYEQYF. The DNA of the CDR3 is TGTGCCAGCAGCTCTAGCGGGGGCTACTCCTACGAGCAGTACTTC.

The V call is TRBV5-4, the J call TRBJ2-3, with a possible D match to TRBD2 (6 bases). This CDR3 comprises 17 residues. Germline assignment: CDR1 SGHNT and CDR2 YYREEE (reference sequence). Deletions cut 4 bases from V and 0 bases from J, with 18 bases between. The CDR3 region has the DNA TGTGCCAGCAGCCCCGGCACTAGCACATACAGCACAGATACGCAGTATTTT. This translates into CASSPGTSTYSTDTQYF.

This chain connects TRBV27 to TRBJ1-1; weak D call: TRBD1 (6 bases). The CDR3 spans 15 residues. Trimming stripped 3 bases from V and 2 bases from J, with 13 bases between. Germline CDR1 and CDR2: MNHEY and SMNVEV (reference sequence). For the CDR3, the DNA is TGTGCCAGCAGTTTCGGGGGGCGGAGTAACACTGAAGCTTTCTTT. Protein sequence: CASSFGGRSNTEAFF.

This clonotype was picked up a small number of times. The V call is TRBV7-2, the J call TRBJ2-1; possible D gene TRBD2, 5 bases. The CDR3 is 14 amino acids. Germline loops: CDR1 SGHTA, CDR2 FQGNSA. V shed 0 bases and J shed 4 bases, with 7 bases lying between them. The CDR3 protein is CASSLATNYNEQFF. CDR3 bases: TGTGCCAGCAGCTTAGCGACTAATTACAATGAGCAGTTCTTC.

This clonotype was counted once. The rearrangement joins TRBV19 to TRBJ2-7; D is tentatively TRBD1 or TRBD2 (5 bases each). Germline V gene lookup returns CDR1 LNHDA and CDR2 SQIVND (reference sequence). The CDR3 has 14 amino acids. V shed 10 bases and J shed 2 bases, with 18 bases lying between them. The CDR3 sequence: CATRGAGGTYEQYF. In DNA form, the CDR3 reads TGTGCCACCCGAGGGGCAGGAGGTACCTACGAGCAGTACTTC.

This clonotype came up a few times. This chain links TRBV5-4 with TRBJ2-3; tentative D call: TRBD2 (7 bases). In germline, CDR1 is SGHNT, CDR2 YYREEE (reference sequence). The CDR3 is 13 amino acids. The germline V and J ends were trimmed by 4 bases and 6 bases, with 12 bases remaining between them. Here the CDR3 reads CASSPGGPDTQYF. CDR3 coding DNA: TGTGCCAGCAGCCCCGGGGGGCCGGATACGCAGTATTTT. Complete variable domain (other parts from reference TRBV5-4 and TRBJ2-3): ETGVTQSPTHLIKTRGQQVTLRCSSQSGHNTVSWYQQALGQGPQFIFQYYREEENGRGNFPPRFSGLQFPNYSSELNVNALELDDSALYLCASSPGGPDTQYFGPGTRLTVL.

The CDR3 loop is CASSQTLQETQYF. The CDR3, as DNA: TGCGCCAGCAGCCAGACCCTCCAAGAGACCCAGTACTTC. The genes are TRBV4-3 and TRBJ2-5, with no clear D. V shed 3 bases and J shed 1 base, with 6 bases lying between them. The CDR3 runs 13 residues. CDR1 and CDR2 (germline): LGHNA, YSLEER.

V gene TRBV7-2 combines with J gene TRBJ1-4, with a tentative D call TRBD1 (5 bases). Per germline, CDR1 SGHTA and CDR2 FQGNSA. V was clipped by 0 bases and J by 8 bases, with 10 bases between them. This CDR3 contains 14 residues. The CDR3 is CASSLAREVEKLFF. CDR3 DNA: TGTGCCAGCAGCTTAGCCAGGGAGGTGGAAAAACTGTTTTTT.

The J gene is TRBJ2-7, the V gene TRBV28; D not resolved. CDR1 is MDHEN, CDR2 SYDVKM, per germline. The CDR3 is made up of 11 amino acids. The V gene lost 6 bases and the J gene lost 1 base, with 4 bases spanning the gap. The CDR3: CASSRSYEQYV. The DNA of the CDR3 is TGTGCCAGCAGCCGATCCTACGAGCAGTACGTC.

This clonotype was recorded many times. The chain joins TRBV4-2 to TRBJ2-7, with 7 bases lining up with TRBD1. J was trimmed by 6 bases and V by 1 base; bases with no gene match: 9. The CDR3 loop spans 15 amino acids. The V gene's germline CDR1 is LGHNA and CDR2 YNFKEQ. The CDR3 region is CASSQGMRGLGEQYF. The CDR3 DNA sequence: TGTGCCAGCAGCCAAGGAATGAGGGGGCTAGGCGAGCAGTACTTC.

The rearrangement links TRBV4-1 to TRBJ2-7, with 7 positions matching TRBD2. Trimming removed 4 bases from V and 1 base from J; junction bases left unmatched: 10. Looked up from germline, CDR1 is MGHRA and CDR2 is YSYEKL. The CDR3 sequence is 16 residues long. Written as DNA, the CDR3 is TGCGCCAGCAGCCTCAGCAAGGAGCGGGGTTCCTACGAGCAGTACTTC. Translation: CASSLSKERGSYEQYF.

The gene calls are TRBV2 and TRBJ2-5; D unclear. This CDR3 is built from 13 residues. The V and J ends lost 8 bases and 2 bases respectively, with 12 bases between them. CDR1 is SNHLY, CDR2 FYNNEI, per germline. This CDR3 reads CASAGPRQETQYF. CDR3 in DNA: TGTGCCAGCGCCGGCCCCCGGCAAGAGACCCAGTACTTC.

The V call is TRBV20-1, the J call TRBJ1-5; 7 nucleotides line up with TRBD1. This CDR3 region has 15 residues. V trimming: 0 bases; J trimming: 4 bases; junction bases outside the gene matches: 6. Germline values: CDR1 DFQATT, CDR2 SNEGSKA (reference sequence). Here the CDR3 reads CSARDASGGNQPQHF. CDR3 DNA: TGCAGTGCTAGAGACGCCTCAGGGGGAAATCAGCCCCAGCATTTT.

The rearrangement links TRBV30 to TRBJ1-2, with TRBD1 matching 7 bases. The V and J ends lost 7 bases and 6 bases, in that order; junction bases with no gene match: 2. Germline CDR1 reads GTSNPN; CDR2 reads SVGIG (reference sequence). This CDR3 spans 10 amino acids. The CDR3 nucleotides are TGTGCCTTCAGGGGGAATGGCTACACCTTC. Protein product: CAFRGNGYTF.

The rearrangement uses TRBV19 and TRBJ1-5; D remains unclear. Germline values: CDR1 LNHDA, CDR2 SQIVND (reference sequence). V was shortened by 7 bases and J by 2 bases, with 12 bases between the two germline ends. The CDR3 sequence is 14 residues long. CDR3 residues: CASTVLVGNQPQHF. The DNA for the CDR3 is TGTGCCAGTACCGTACTAGTGGGCAATCAGCCCCAGCATTTT. Full variable domain (missing parts from reference TRBV19 and TRBJ1-5): DGGITQSPKYLFRKEGQNVTLSCEQNLNHDAMYWYRQDPGQGLRLIYYSQIVNDFQKGDIAEGYSVSREKKESFPLTVTSAQKNPTAFYLCASTVLVGNQPQHFGDGTRLSIL.

This clonotype was recorded a few times. V usage is TRBV7-8 and J usage is TRBJ1-6, with D uncertain. Germline lookup yields CDR1 SGHVS and CDR2 FQNEAQ. The CDR3 totals 14 residues. Trimming left V 0 bases short and J 7 bases short, with 7 bases between. CDR3: CASSLAGKNSPLHF. CDR3 coding DNA: TGTGCCAGCAGCTTAGCAGGAAAAAATTCACCCCTCCACTTT.

The rearrangement links TRBV6-1 to TRBJ1-1; the D gene is possibly TRBD1 (5 bases). The CDR3 covers 14 residues. The V and J ends lost 4 bases and 0 bases respectively, with 9 bases between them. Germline-derived CDR1 and CDR2 are MNHNS and SASEGT. CDR3 coding DNA: TGTGCCAGCAGTGGGGAGGGGCTGAACACTGAAGCTTTCTTT. The encoded protein is CASSGEGLNTEAFF.

This rearrangement joins TRBV11-1 to TRBJ2-1; 7 nucleotides match TRBD1. This CDR3 region has 12 residues. J lost 15 bases, V lost 4 bases, and 9 bases had no gene match. CDR1 SGHAT and CDR2 FQDESV come from the germline V gene (reference sequence). The CDR3 sequence: CASSYTDRVRFF. DNA of the CDR3: TGTGCCAGCAGCTATACTGACAGGGTTCGGTTCTTC.

This clonotype was seen a handful of times. The CDR3 is CASSPKGAPREQYV. Written as DNA, the CDR3 is TGTGCCAGCAGCCCAAAGGGGGCGCCTCGCGAGCAGTACGTC. The chain is built from TRBV5-4 and TRBJ2-7; 7 bases map to TRBD1. The V segment lost 4 bases and the J segment 6 bases; nucleotides outside the gene matches: 10. The CDR3 runs to 14 residues. In germline, CDR1 is SGHNT, CDR2 YYREEE (reference sequence).

This sequence joins TRBV6-5 and TRBJ2-7, with D possibly being TRBD1 (6 bases). The CDR3 runs 12 residues. From germline, CDR1 is MNHEY and CDR2 SVGAGI. The germline V and J ends were trimmed by 6 bases and 4 bases, with 10 bases remaining between them. This CDR3 reads CASSHQGYEQYF. The CDR3 nucleotides are TGTGCCAGCAGCCACCAGGGGTACGAGCAGTACTTC.

This clonotype appeared a few times. The V call is TRBV20-1, the J call TRBJ1-1; TRBD1 is a possible D gene (5 bases). Trimming left V 0 bases short and J 5 bases short, with 13 bases between. CDR1 is DFQATT and CDR2 is SNEGSKA in the germline V gene (reference sequence). The CDR3 runs 14 residues. The CDR3 spells CSARDLRVGTEAFF. The CDR3 DNA reads as TGCAGTGCTAGAGATCTCAGGGTGGGGACTGAAGCTTTCTTT.

The V call is TRBV10-2, the J call TRBJ2-2, with D possibly being TRBD1 or TRBD2 (5 bases each). The CDR3 runs to 15 residues. V lost 6 bases and J 9 bases, leaving 20 bases between the germline ends. Germline V gene data show CDR1 as WSHSY and CDR2 as SAAADI. The CDR3 DNA is TGCGCCAGCAGGGGGCCCGGGGTTTTGTCCAGGGAGCTGTTTTTT. Protein: CASRGPGVLSRELFF.